A single TCR beta chain is shown here with its context. It lacks a known antigen. One base away there is no much larger clone; base qualities are not given. Taken from the germline V gene, the CDR1 and CDR2 loops are MNHEY and SVGAGI. The junction carries 11 bases between V and J, which are trimmed by 8 bases and 0 bases respectively. From the cysteine up to the phenylalanine, the CDR3 has a length of 14 residues. Left in the record is the CDR3 DNA by itself, 42 bases read in frame from the first base. The data were obtained in a study of blood T cell repertoires in COVID-19 (dated by TCRdb to 2020 to 2021). Study-wide context: The collaborator samples originated in the United States, Italy and Spain and spanned the acute and convalescent phases of COVID-19. The prospective study material was composed of cDNA or gDNA derived from T cells, B-cell-depleted T cells, or PBMCs. The dataset comprised deeply sampled blood TCRbeta repertoires from subjects exposed to, actively infected with, or recovered from COVID-19. The repertoires were released in a freely available public database meant as a resource for research on the immune response to SARS-CoV-2. Samples were obtained from the ongoing ImmuneRACE study (first 160 participants) and from about 1,300 subjects provided by 6 global collaborators. Nearly every sample came with metadata listing a de-identified subject ID, COVID-19 status, age in years and sex. Where available, HLA class I and class II types were taken from metadata supplied by the sample provider and were not determined by assay-based typing.

General study outcomes and caveats: Clinical and demographic metadata were provided uncurated, with the amount varying by source and participant.

Participants in the prospective study were aged roughly 18 to 95 years, lived in under 30 United States geographic areas, and enrolled through a virtual design. To assign participants to cohorts, the prospective study relied on clinical history that participants themselves reported in a screening survey and a study questionnaire. Exposed participants were defined as having been in contact with someone with a PCR-confirmed or clinician-diagnosed COVID-19 case within 2 weeks of study entry. Mobile phlebotomists in the prospective study collected whole blood, serum and a nasopharyngeal or oropharyngeal swab from every participant. Over a roughly two-month period, participants in the prospective study had the option of providing additional blood draws and questionnaires. Blood samples from the prospective study were shipped frozen or at room temperature prior to DNA extraction. The immunoSEQ Assay, a bias-controlled multiplex PCR, was used to amplify TCRbeta CDR3 regions from genomic DNA. From the authors' description of their analysis: Within the assay, amplification of reference gene primers was used to estimate how many nucleated cells each sample contained. To quantify the absolute abundance of each unique TCRbeta CDR3 rearrangement, sequence reads were collapsed and filtered. For each sample, productive Simpson clonality was calculated as the square root of Simpson's diversity index across productive rearrangements. TCRdb limited this immuneACCESS table to in-frame rearrangements with V and J called. A share of clones is missing; checked studies link under half to unresolved V genes, and the rest is unexplained. V, J and clone size derive from that table, while D and trimming were established from the DNA sequence. In this sample the table shows about 320,000 clones, 90% to 95% of which occur a single time. The ten largest account for almost 4% of the sample.

This chain is built from TRBV6-5 and TRBJ1-5, with the D gene not clear enough to name. The sequence was obtained from a woman between 25 and 40 years old who had been exposed to COVID-19. The sequenced sample consisted of PBMCs or T cells enriched from blood (not recorded which). The CDR3 is CASYPDYSNQPQHF. DNA sequence: TGTGCCAGCTACCCCGACTATAGCAATCAGCCCCAGCATTTT.